This T cell receptor (beta chain) originates from a study of early T cells in non-severe SARS-CoV-2 infection (dated by TCRdb to the early 2020s). Regarding the research as a whole: Bulk RNA from unsorted whole blood was used for TCR sequencing, so alpha and beta chains could not be paired. Overall study outcomes, separate from this receptor: VDJdb matching was skewed toward anti-spike CD8 responses and likely underestimated virus-specific expansions, missing private and CD4 specificities.

For this clonotype: What this receptor recognizes is not known. At one end, the junction sequence differs from germline, possibly due to a read error.

The library was prepared using 5' RACE. Sequenced on a NextSeq 500. Unique molecular identifiers were attached to individual cDNA molecules in the TCR library protocol so that sequencing error and PCR bias could be corrected. TCR alpha and beta chains were both sequenced, and the abundances of alpha and beta sequences in each sample were closely correlated with each other. The paper's data handling went like this. Decombinator V4 was used to annotate the V gene, J gene and CDR3 of the TCR sequences. Expanded TCRs were defined as changing significantly between any two time points under a Poisson model with p below 0.0001. TCR abundances were normalised to the total number of TCRs sequenced per sample and were expressed as counts per million. MAIT TCRs were defined by TRAV1-2 paired with TRAJ12, TRAJ20 or TRAJ33, and iNKT TCRs by TRAV10 paired with TRAJ18. VDJdb, accessed 1 November 2021, was searched for CMV, EBV and SARS-CoV-2 annotated TCRs, with TCRs annotated for multiple antigens excluded. Using fastp at Q25 and MiXCR, TCRdb reprocessed the public reads and kept productive beta chains. A single entry per CDR3 protein holds the most common genes and DNA from its merged rows. Clone size and V and J calls follow TCRdb, not the original study. Within this sample are some 90,000 distinct CDR3 sequences, with about 15% of them counted one time only. The ten biggest clones cover 5.5% of the sample.

This was a case-control study nested in a cohort of healthcare workers in London, UK, who had nasopharyngeal swab PCR tests and blood samples taken every week. Healthcare workers were enrolled in the week of the UK lockdown, from 23 to 31 March 2020, and were followed every week for up to roughly 15 weeks. The germline V gene provides CDR1 MNHEY and CDR2 SVGEGT. The CDR3 runs 14 amino acids, cysteine and phenylalanine included. Of all the DNA, just the CDR3 is kept, 42 bases in frame from base 1. The rearranged segments are TRBV6-2 or TRBV6-3 and TRBJ2-3, with TRBD2 perhaps the D gene, on 5 matching bases. The sequenced sample was whole blood. The sequence was collected from an adult who was a healthcare worker with PCR-confirmed SARS-CoV-2 infection or an uninfected control (not recorded which). The bases read TGTGTCAGCAGTTCGAGGGATAGCACAGATACGCAGTATTTT. Its product reads: CVSSSRDSTDTQYF.